The next 19 T cell receptor beta chains were all read from a single sample in a study of cytomegalovirus exposure and HLA in healthy donors. Primers: 60 Vbeta forward and 13 Jbeta reverse. Here immunoSEQ multiplex PCR was the method, and the copy in TCRdb shows in-frame clones only, minus some. This repertoire shows around 140,000 clones, approximately 85% found once; its top ten account for roughly 7.8%. The sequenced sample was PBMCs. Receptors originate from a woman aged 45-65 years in good health and CMV-seropositive.

V usage is TRBV11-3 and J usage is TRBJ2-2, with D possibly TRBD1 on 5 matching bases. Germline CDR1 SGHNT, CDR2 YENEEA. CDR3 length: 16 amino acids. V lost 4 bases and J lost 1, with 13 bases in between. The chain's CDR3 is CASSSYLTGNTGELFF. The CDR3 bases are TGTGCCAGCAGCTCCTACCTAACAGGGAACACCGGGGAGCTGTTTTTT. The full variable domain, its missing parts supplied by reference TRBV11-3 and TRBJ2-2, is EAGVVQSPRYKIIEKKQPVAFWCNPISGHNTLYWYLQNLGQGPELLIRYENEEAVDDSQLPKDRFSAERLKGVDSTLKIQPAELGDSAVYLCASSSYLTGNTGELFFGEGSRLTVL.

V is TRBV6-4 and J is TRBJ2-3; 7 bases match TRBD1. The CDR3 contains 14 residues. Germline V gene sequence: CDR1 MRHNA, CDR2 SNTAGT. J lost 1 base, V lost 3 bases, and 1 base had no gene match. CDR3: CASSETGGTDTQYF. The CDR3 coding sequence is TGTGCCAGCAGTGAAACAGGGGGCACAGATACGCAGTATTTT.

The V call is TRBV6-5, the J call TRBJ1-5; D may be TRBD1 (6 bases). The V gene lost 4 bases and the J gene lost 6 bases, with 16 bases spanning the gap. CDR1 MNHEY and CDR2 SVGAGI come from the germline V gene. The CDR3 consists of 15 residues. CDR3 DNA sequence: TGTGCCAGCAGTTCCTTGGGGGCTGGAGGTCAGCCCCAGCATTTT. It encodes CASSSLGAGGQPQHF.

In DNA form, the CDR3 reads TGTGCTAGTGGTTTCGGACTCCTCTTAAGCTCTGGAAACACCATATATTTT. Its translation is CASGFGLLLSSGNTIYF. The chain is built from TRBV12-5 and TRBJ1-3; D gene unclear. The germline V and J ends were trimmed by 3 bases and 0 bases, with 15 bases remaining between them. Germline V gives CDR1 LGHNT, CDR2 FRNRAP. The CDR3 has 17 residues.

The CDR3 region is CASSRTGGATYEQYF. CDR3 bases: TGTGCCAGTAGTAGGACAGGGGGCGCTACCTACGAGCAGTACTTC. The chain couples TRBV19 to TRBJ2-7; TRBD1 matches 11 bases. The V and J ends lost 4 bases and 2 bases, in that order; junction bases with no gene match: 4. This CDR3 spans 15 amino acids. Germline V gene sequence: CDR1 LNHDA, CDR2 SQIVND (reference sequence). The full variable domain, completed using reference TRBV19 and TRBJ2-7, is DGGITQSPKYLFRKEGQNVTLSCEQNLNHDAMYWYRQDPGQGLRLIYYSQIVNDFQKGDIAEGYSVSREKKESFPLTVTSAQKNPTAFYLCASSRTGGATYEQYFGPGTRLTVT.

The chain combines TRBV29-1 with TRBJ2-5, with TRBD2 identical over 7 bases. CDR1 and CDR2 (germline): SQVTM, ANQGSEA. This CDR3 contains 13 residues. J was trimmed by 4 bases and V by 3 bases; bases with no gene match: 5. The CDR3 DNA reads TGCAGCGTTGATGATGGCGGGGGAGAGACCCAGTACTTC. Amino acid sequence: CSVDDGGGETQYF.

This clone has more than one count but fewer than ten. The chain has TRBV6-5 and TRBJ2-7; TRBD1 aligns across 8 bases. In germline, CDR1 is MNHEY, CDR2 SVGAGI. V was clipped by 0 bases and J by 2 bases; unmatched bases: 3. CDR3 length: 15 amino acids. The CDR3 nucleotides are TGTGCCAGCAGTTACTCGGAGACAGGGGCCTACGAGCAGTACTTC. Translating gives CASSYSETGAYEQYF.

The V call is TRBV5-4, the J call TRBJ2-1; D may be TRBD2 (5 bases). Trimming shortened V by 0 bases and J by 6 bases, and 10 bases separated the two germline ends. Germline CDR1 SGHNT, CDR2 YYREEE (reference sequence). This CDR3 has 14 amino acids. The CDR3 coding sequence is TGTGCCAGCAGCTTGGCTCGCCTAGCCAATGAGCAGTTCTTC. Its protein is CASSLARLANEQFF.

The gene calls are TRBV19 and TRBJ1-5; tentative D call: TRBD1 (5 bases). CDR3 length: 14 residues. Germline CDR1 is LNHDA and CDR2 is SQIVND (reference sequence). The V and J ends lost 3 bases and 0 bases respectively, with 6 bases between them. CDR3 sequence: CASSIDSSNQPQHF. Here the CDR3 DNA reads TGTGCCAGTAGTATCGACAGTAGCAATCAGCCCCAGCATTTT.

This sequence joins TRBV2 and TRBJ2-5; possibly TRBD2 for D (6 bases). CDR3 length: 13 amino acids. Trimming took off 5 bases at V and 5 bases at J, with 12 bases between the two ends. From germline, CDR1 is SNHLY and CDR2 FYNNEI. CDR3 sequence: CASSIYGGETQYF. As DNA, the CDR3 is TGTGCCAGCAGTATTTATGGGGGGGAGACCCAGTACTTC.

The chain is built from TRBV5-4 and TRBJ1-1, with D uncertain. Germline CDR1 is SGHNT and CDR2 is YYREEE (reference sequence). CDR3 size: 14 residues. The V gene lost 4 bases and the J gene lost 0 bases, with 10 bases spanning the gap. DNA for the CDR3: TGTGCCAGCAGCCAAACAGCCTTGAACACTGAAGCTTTCTTT. Translation: CASSQTALNTEAFF. Complete variable domain (other parts from reference TRBV5-4 and TRBJ1-1): ETGVTQSPTHLIKTRGQQVTLRCSSQSGHNTVSWYQQALGQGPQFIFQYYREEENGRGNFPPRFSGLQFPNYSSELNVNALELDDSALYLCASSQTALNTEAFFGQGTRLTVV.

The chain couples TRBV7-9 to TRBJ2-1; D might be TRBD2 (5 bases). V lost 5 bases, J lost 8 bases, and 16 bases lay in between. From germline, CDR1 is SEHNR and CDR2 FQNEAQ (reference sequence). The CDR3 sequence is 14 residues long. As DNA, the CDR3 is TGTGCCAGCAGCCGAACTAGTAATGATTATGAGCAGTTCTTC. Amino acids: CASSRTSNDYEQFF. Filled out from reference TRBV7-9 and TRBJ2-1, the complete variable domain reads DTGVSQNPRHKITKRGQNVTFRCDPISEHNRLYWYRQTLGQGPEFLTYFQNEAQLEKSRLLSDRFSAERPKGSFSTLEIQRTEQGDSAMYLCASSRTSNDYEQFFGPGTRLTVL.

In this sample, this clone turned up a few times. The chain employs TRBV27 and TRBJ2-3, with 12 nucleotides matching TRBD2. The CDR3 is 16 amino acids. Germline CDR1 MNHEY, CDR2 SMNVEV (reference sequence). J was trimmed by 4 bases and V by 5 bases; bases with no gene match: 7. The CDR3 sequence is CASSPYLAGGPDTQYF. The CDR3 DNA reads as TGTGCCAGCAGTCCATACCTAGCGGGAGGGCCAGATACGCAGTATTTT.

The chain has TRBV7-2 and TRBJ2-2; the D gene is possibly TRBD1 (5 bases). Germline V CDR1 and CDR2: SGHTA, FQGNSA. The CDR3 has 16 residues. V dropped 7 bases and J dropped 5 bases, with 20 bases sitting between them. The CDR3, as DNA: TGTGCCAGCAACGCCAACAGGCTAGTCTTTACCGGGGAGCTGTTTTTT. This codes for CASNANRLVFTGELFF.

The rearrangement links TRBV4-3 to TRBJ2-7; no reliable D call. The germline V gene encodes CDR1 LGHNA and CDR2 YSLEER. The CDR3 is 15 residues long. The ends were cut back, 0 bases at V and 0 bases at J, with 9 bases in the middle. CDR3 sequence reads: CASSQDQRSSYEQYF. CDR3 nucleotides: TGCGCCAGCAGCCAAGATCAGAGGAGCTCCTACGAGCAGTACTTC.

The chain carries TRBV28 and TRBJ2-1; a possible D gene is TRBD2 (5 bases). The CDR3 totals 15 residues. V was cut by 4 bases and J by 7 bases, with 17 bases left in between. CDR1 and CDR2 from the germline V gene are MDHEN and SYDVKM. CDR3 sequence reads: CASSSVIAPLNEQFF. CDR3 DNA: TGTGCCAGCAGTTCGGTAATAGCGCCTTTAAATGAGCAGTTCTTC.

The CDR3 is CASRQGARETQYF. The CDR3 region has the DNA TGCGCCAGCCGACAGGGGGCCCGAGAGACCCAGTACTTC. The V and J genes are TRBV4-1 and TRBJ2-5; 10 nucleotides align to TRBD1. CDR3 length: 13 residues. The V gene's germline CDR1 is MGHRA and CDR2 YSYEKL. Trimming cost V 8 bases and J 4 bases; bases outside gene matches: 4.

This chain uses TRBV19 with TRBJ2-1, with 8 bases aligning to TRBD2. The CDR3 runs 18 residues. Germline V gene data show CDR1 as LNHDA and CDR2 as SQIVND (reference sequence). V lost 6 bases to trimming and J lost 0 bases; unmatched junction nucleotides: 13. The CDR3 spells CASRAGGAPVSSYNEQFF. Here the CDR3 DNA reads TGTGCCAGTAGGGCGGGAGGAGCCCCAGTGAGCTCCTACAATGAGCAGTTCTTC.

This clone was recorded once. This chain links TRBV6-5 with TRBJ1-1, with D possibly matching TRBD1 (6 bases). The V and J ends lost 0 bases and 2 bases respectively, with 13 bases between them. Germline-derived CDR1 and CDR2 are MNHEY and SVGAGI. The CDR3 is 16 residues long. The CDR3 sequence is CASSYSPLGANTEAFF. The DNA of the CDR3 is TGTGCCAGCAGTTACTCGCCTTTGGGGGCAAACACTGAAGCTTTCTTT.